The 7 T cell receptor beta chains given below trace back to one sample, sequenced in a study of cytomegalovirus exposure and HLA in healthy donors. PCR involved 60 Vbeta and 13 Jbeta primers. Clones were sequenced by immunoSEQ multiplex PCR, and TCRdb holds only the in-frame ones, with some missing. The sample shows 150,000 to 250,000 clones, 75% to 85% of them seen only once. The sample was PBMCs. The source of these receptors is a girl aged 10 to 17 in good health and CMV-seropositive.

The chain carries TRBV4-3 and TRBJ1-2, with 7 bases identical to TRBD1. Germline V gives CDR1 LGHNA, CDR2 YSLEER. This CDR3 region has 15 residues. V lost 1 base to trimming and J lost 4 bases; unmatched junction nucleotides: 6. CDR3 in amino acids: CASSQVWDRPYGYTF. The CDR3 coding sequence is TGCGCCAGCAGCCAAGTCTGGGACAGACCCTATGGCTACACCTTC.

The chain uses TRBV5-8 and TRBJ1-1, with a possible D match to TRBD1 (6 bases). V lost 3 bases and J lost 6, with 18 bases in between. The CDR3 covers 15 residues. CDR1 is SGHTS and CDR2 is YDEGEE in the germline V gene. CDR3 coding DNA: TGTGCCAGCAGCTCGACCGGGACACCAAGTCCTGAAGCTTTCTTT. Translating it yields CASSSTGTPSPEAFF.

The chain joins TRBV7-9 to TRBJ1-1; D is unresolved. Germline CDR1 reads SEHNR; CDR2 reads FQNEAQ (reference sequence). This CDR3 has 11 residues. The ends were cut back, 5 bases at V and 3 bases at J, with 4 bases in the middle. CDR3 coding DNA: TGTGCCAGCAGCCCGGACACTGAAGCTTTCTTT. This codes for CASSPDTEAFF.

The rearrangement links TRBV27 to TRBJ2-1, with D possibly being TRBD2 (5 bases). Germline V gene lookup returns CDR1 MNHEY and CDR2 SMNVEV (reference sequence). Deletions cut 2 bases from V and 11 bases from J, with 13 bases between. This CDR3 region has 13 residues. The CDR3 DNA reads as TGTGCCAGCAGTTTAACCGGACCGGGGAAGCAGTTCTTC. As protein: CASSLTGPGKQFF.

The chain uses TRBV5-1 and TRBJ1-2; TRBD1 aligns across 9 bases. With 0 bases clipped from V and 2 bases from J, the junction kept 11 bases outside the gene matches. Germline assignment: CDR1 SGHRS and CDR2 YFSETQ. This CDR3 comprises 18 residues. The DNA for the CDR3 is TGCGCCAGCAGCTTGGAGGCCGCGACAGGGGGTTTGAACTATGGCTACACCTTC. This gives the protein CASSLEAATGGLNYGYTF.

This chain joins TRBV23-1 and TRBJ1-6; unclear D gene. TRBV23-1 is placed among ORFs of uncertain function. The CDR3 totals 14 residues. Trimming cost V 4 bases and J 15 bases, with 19 bases left between them. This chain's CDR3 is CASSRDEVDGSLHF. In DNA form, the CDR3 reads TGCGCCAGCAGTCGAGACGAGGTCGATGGTAGCCTCCACTTT.

The rearrangement uses TRBV10-3 and TRBJ1-4; TRBD1 matches at 7 bases. CDR3 size: 13 residues. The germline gives CDR1 ENHRY, CDR2 SYGVKD. Unmatched junction bases numbered 3, after V lost 6 bases and J lost 5 bases. The chain's CDR3 is CAIRGQENEKLFF. The CDR3 DNA reads as TGTGCCATCAGAGGACAGGAGAATGAAAAACTGTTTTTT.